Listed here are 18 T cell receptor beta chains from one sample, sequenced in a study of Tregs in tolerant kidney transplant recipients. TCRdb keeps only in-frame clones here, not all; method: immunoSEQ multiplex PCR. The table records about 100,000 clones, over 85% of them present only once. The specimen was CD4+ T cells from blood, collected before the transplant. These receptor sequences come from a human donor who received a combined kidney and bone marrow transplant.

The V gene is TRBV15, the J gene TRBJ1-5; D uncertain. Per the germline V gene, CDR1 is LNHNV and CDR2 is YYDKDF (reference sequence). CDR3 size: 15 residues. Trimming took 1 base from V and 2 from J, leaving 9 bases between them. The CDR3 nucleotides read TGTGCCACCAGCAGAGTCTACCGGGGCAATCAGCCCCAGCATTTT. It specifies CATSRVYRGNQPQHF.

This rearrangement joins TRBV11-2 to TRBJ1-5; 8 bases are a match to TRBD1. The CDR3 length is 15 residues. CDR1 and CDR2 (germline): SGHAT, FQNNGV. Trimming at V came to 0 bases and at J to 6 bases, leaving 4 bases not matched to a gene. The CDR3 loop is CASSLDRGLGQPQHF. In DNA form, the CDR3 reads TGTGCCAGCAGCTTAGACAGGGGGCTGGGTCAGCCCCAGCATTTT.

The rearrangement uses TRBV6-6 and TRBJ2-1; 8 bases align to TRBD1. Trimming took 7 bases from V and 4 from J; bases not matched to a gene: 3. The CDR3 is 13 amino acids. Germline values: CDR1 MNHNY, CDR2 SVGAGI (reference sequence). Here the CDR3 DNA reads TGTGCCAGCATCCGACAGGGGTACAATGAGCAGTTCTTC. This codes for CASIRQGYNEQFF.

The chain couples TRBV7-2 to TRBJ1-6, with D unresolved. Germline CDR1 and CDR2: SGHTA and FQGNSA. V was shortened by 6 bases and J by 9 bases, with 15 bases between the two germline ends. The CDR3 consists of 14 residues. CDR3 DNA: TGTGCCAGCAGACTCACGGGGTTGGCTTCACCCCTCCACTTT. As protein: CASRLTGLASPLHF.

The chain couples TRBV19 to TRBJ2-1; TRBD2 matches at 8 bases. This CDR3 is 15 amino acids long. J gave up 4 bases and V 5 bases, and 7 bases lay outside the gene matches. Per the germline V gene, CDR1 is LNHDA and CDR2 is SQIVND (reference sequence). Written as DNA, the CDR3 is TGTGCCAGTAGTCGACGGGGGGGCCTTTACAATGAGCAGTTCTTC. Translating it yields CASSRRGGLYNEQFF.

This rearrangement joins TRBV2 to TRBJ2-7; 7 nucleotides align to TRBD2. The CDR3 runs to 13 residues. CDR1 and CDR2 (germline): SNHLY, FYNNEI. V lost 5 bases and J lost 2; bases outside the gene matches: 3. The CDR3 is CASSPSGTYEQYF. DNA of the CDR3: TGTGCCAGCAGTCCTAGCGGAACCTACGAGCAGTACTTC.

The chain employs TRBV30 and TRBJ1-1; D gene ambiguous. V lost 0 bases and J lost 1, with 18 bases in between. CDR3 length: 17 residues. CDR1 and CDR2 from the germline V gene are GTSNPN and SVGIG (reference sequence). As DNA, the CDR3 is TGTGCCTGGAGTGTTAAAAATATTGGGCACGAGAACACTGAAGCTTTCTTT. Amino acids: CAWSVKNIGHENTEAFF.

DNA for the CDR3: TGTGCCAGCAGTGAAGATCCCAGGGGGCTTAAAGGAAACACCATATATTTT. This gives the protein CASSEDPRGLKGNTIYF. This chain joins TRBV6-1 and TRBJ1-3; 8 bases line up with TRBD1. After removal of 1 base from V and 4 bases from J, the junction contained 9 bases not matched to a gene. The CDR3 loop spans 17 amino acids. In germline, CDR1 is MNHNS, CDR2 SASEGT.

CDR3 residues: CASSLNDRGKTQYF. In DNA, the CDR3 is TGTGCCAGCAGCCTAAATGACAGGGGGAAGACCCAGTACTTC. V is TRBV7-2 and J is TRBJ2-5, with TRBD1 identical over 9 bases. V lost 5 bases and J lost 6; bases outside the gene matches: 7. CDR1 is SGHTA, CDR2 FQGNSA, per germline. This CDR3 has 14 amino acids. Variable domain in full (rest from reference TRBV7-2 and TRBJ2-5): GAGVSQSPSNKVTEKGKDVELRCDPISGHTALYWYRQSLGQGLEFLIYFQGNSAPDKSGLPSDRFSAERTGGSVSTLTIQRTQQEDSAVYLCASSLNDRGKTQYFGPGTRLLVL.

This clone occurred once. The chain recombines TRBV19 with TRBJ1-6; weak D call: TRBD1 (5 bases). CDR3 length: 15 amino acids. Trimming removed 7 bases from V and 7 bases from J, with 17 bases in between. CDR1 and CDR2 (germline): LNHDA, SQIVND (reference sequence). CDR3 coding DNA: TGTGCCAGTAATGAGTGGGACGCGGGGAATTCACCCCTCCACTTT. Translated: CASNEWDAGNSPLHF.

The chain employs TRBV19 and TRBJ1-1; the match to TRBD1 covers 10 bases. Germline loops: CDR1 LNHDA, CDR2 SQIVND (reference sequence). The CDR3 consists of 15 residues. J was trimmed by 4 bases and V by 7 bases; bases with no gene match: 9. For the CDR3, the DNA is TGTGCCAGTACACACCAAGACAGGGGGCTCACTGAAGCTTTCTTT. This sequence encodes CASTHQDRGLTEAFF.

This clone was recorded a few times. The rearrangement uses TRBV2 and TRBJ2-7, with 7 positions matching TRBD1. V lost 4 bases and J lost 3; bases outside the gene matches: 0. Germline-derived CDR1 and CDR2 are SNHLY and FYNNEI. The CDR3 runs 12 residues. The CDR3 spells CASSGDSYEQYF. The CDR3 nucleotides are TGTGCCAGCAGTGGGGACAGCTACGAGCAGTACTTC.

The chain recombines TRBV28 with TRBJ1-1, with no clear D. V gave up 6 bases and J gave up 2 bases, with 7 bases separating them. The CDR3 totals 12 residues. Germline V gives CDR1 MDHEN, CDR2 SYDVKM. In DNA form, the CDR3 reads TGTGCCAGCAGCTACCGAAACACTGAAGCTTTCTTT. Protein sequence: CASSYRNTEAFF.

This chain links TRBV5-1 with TRBJ2-5, with TRBD1 matching over 8 bases. Germline trimming cut 5 bases from V and 3 bases from J; bases unmatched to any gene: 12. Germline V gene sequence: CDR1 SGHRS, CDR2 YFSETQ. The CDR3 covers 16 residues. CDR3 sequence: CASRYLSGGAEETQYF. The CDR3 DNA reads TGCGCCAGCAGATACCTTTCAGGGGGCGCGGAAGAGACCCAGTACTTC.

As regards this clone: This sample also contains other DNA sequences that code for the same CDR3. The chain employs TRBV7-2 and TRBJ1-4, with D hard to call. CDR3 size: 13 residues. Trimming took 1 base from V and 8 from J, leaving 8 bases between them. Germline V CDR1 and CDR2: SGHTA, FQGNSA. The CDR3 loop reads CASSLGPGEKLFF. The CDR3 bases are TGTGCCAGCAGCTTAGGTCCGGGAGAAAAACTGTTTTTT.

The chain links TRBV11-2 to TRBJ1-5; D is unresolved. V was clipped by 3 bases and J by 6 bases, with 9 bases between them. The germline V gene encodes CDR1 SGHAT and CDR2 FQNNGV. The CDR3 has 13 amino acids. The CDR3 region is CASSFSPSQPQHF. CDR3 DNA sequence: TGTGCCAGCAGCTTTAGTCCAAGTCAGCCCCAGCATTTT. The whole variable domain, filled in from reference TRBV11-2 and TRBJ1-5, reads EAGVAQSPRYKIIEKRQSVAFWCNPISGHATLYWYQQILGQGPKLLIQFQNNGVVDDSQLPKDRFSAERLKGVDSTLKIQPAKLEDSAVYLCASSFSPSQPQHFGDGTRLSIL.

The J gene is TRBJ2-5, the V gene TRBV28; TRBD2 matches 10 bases. V lost 6 bases and J lost 6; bases outside the gene matches: 10. The CDR3 totals 15 residues. Germline V lookup: CDR1 MDHEN, CDR2 SYDVKM. The CDR3 spells CASRYSAGGPKTQYF. DNA for the CDR3: TGTGCCAGCAGGTATTCAGCGGGGGGGCCCAAGACCCAGTACTTC.

This clone was counted a single time. The chain has TRBV7-2 and TRBJ2-2; D gene unclear. This CDR3 has 15 amino acids. Per the germline V gene, CDR1 is SGHTA and CDR2 is FQGNSA. Trimming removed 0 bases from V and 4 bases from J, with 9 bases in between. CDR3 DNA sequence: TGTGCCAGCAGCTTAGCTAGAACGAGCACCGGGGAGCTGTTTTTT. This translates into CASSLARTSTGELFF.